The text below deals with one T cell receptor beta chain. Its antigen is not identified. This sample is drawn from a study of T-cell reconstitution after alpha-beta-depleted transplantation in children. Molecular barcoding with unique molecular identifiers was used for the TCRbeta library. Via MiXCR, TCRdb re-called the PCR reads, giving one row per CDR3 protein. The sample records approximately 79,000 distinct CDR3 sequences, 15% to 20% being singletons. The CDR3 runs to 16 residues. Trimming cost V 5 bases and J 2 bases, with 19 bases left between them. General study findings and limits: Hyperexpanded clones declined; after one year, newly produced T cells mostly supplied diversity. There were some patients whose high TCRbeta diversity at day 60 came from surviving recipient T cells and thymic progenitors.

This clonotype was obtained from a male patient between 2 and 9 years old who had a stem cell transplant for acute lymphoblastic leukemia, so the T cells may come from the graft donor. The chain has TRBV12-3 or TRBV12-4 and TRBJ2-7; D is undetermined. This specimen was PBMCs, mostly from graft donor cells, taken 360 days after TCRalphabeta/CD19-depleted stem cell transplant. CDR3 sequence: CASSPPDRIRPYEQYF. CDR3 in DNA: TGTGCCAGCAGTCCCCCAGACCGGATTCGCCCCTACGAGCAGTACTTC.